One T cell receptor (beta chain) is described in this entry. Reverse transcription used about 0.45 to 1 ug RNA and random hexamers. Coverage of TCR beta CDR3 amplification by immunoSEQ multiplex PCR extended to 54 Vbeta and 13 Jbeta. MiXCR, applied by TCRdb to the immunoSEQ multiplex PCR reads, yields one record per CDR3 protein. The table includes more than 250,000 distinct CDR3 sequences, 90% to 95% detected once. This entry belongs to a study of CD8 T cells in Susac syndrome. The length of the CDR3 is 15 residues. From germline, CDR1 is SGHRS and CDR2 YFSETQ. V was clipped by 3 bases and J by 2 bases; unmatched bases: 5. The multiple sclerosis control group comprised treatment-naive patients with stable or active relapsing-remitting disease. Negative isolation yielded CD4+ and CD8+ T cells, and FACS enriched TEMRA cells.

Sequencing was carried out using CD4+ T cells from PBMCs. The chain has TRBV5-1 and TRBJ1-2; 9 bases are a match to TRBD1. The receptor was derived from a human donor with multiple sclerosis. The CDR3 sequence is CASSSRTGANYGYTF. The CDR3 coding sequence is TGCGCCAGCAGCTCTAGGACAGGGGCCAACTATGGCTACACCTTC.